Below, 6 T cell receptor beta chains from the same sample are listed, as sequenced in a study of graft-versus-host responses after intestinal transplantation. Clones were read by immunoSEQ multiplex PCR, and TCRdb kept only the in-frame ones, dropping some. The sample has fewer than 100,000 clones, 86% seen once. The sample consisted of PBMCs, taken 255 days after intestinal transplant. These receptors all come from a human patient who received an intestinal transplant, so some T cells may come from the graft donor.

Of note for this clone: A read error may produce the germline difference seen at one junction end. The genes are TRBV9 and TRBJ2-1, with 12 bases matching TRBD2. The CDR3 spans 16 residues. Per germline, CDR1 SGDLS and CDR2 YYNGEE. In nucleotides, the CDR3 is TGTGCCAGCAGCCCTCAAGGACTAGCGGGGTACAATGGGCAGTTCTTC. The encoded protein is CASSPQGLAGYNGQFF.

J is TRBJ2-5 and V is TRBV28; D is possibly TRBD2 (6 bases). The CDR3 length is 13 residues. CDR1 MDHEN and CDR2 SYDVKM come from the germline V gene. Trimming cost V 5 bases and J 5 bases, with 12 bases left between them. The CDR3 spells CASSPGGVETQYF. CDR3 in DNA: TGTGCCAGCAGTCCCGGCGGGGTTGAGACCCAGTACTTC.

The chain employs TRBV27 and TRBJ1-1; D is ambiguous. The germline gives CDR1 MNHEY, CDR2 SMNVEV (reference sequence). The CDR3 has 13 residues. With 2 bases removed from V and 1 base from J, the gap between germline ends came to 5 bases. The CDR3 DNA reads as TGTGCCAGCAGTTTACGTAAGAACACTGAAGCTTTCTTT. Translation gives CASSLRKNTEAFF.

The V gene is TRBV6-6, the J gene TRBJ2-7; D ambiguous. CDR3 size: 13 residues. The germline CDR1 and CDR2 sequences are MNHNY and SVGAGI (reference sequence). V was shortened by 2 bases and J by 3 bases, with 8 bases between the two germline ends. The CDR3 spells CASSYREVYEQYF. CDR3 bases: TGTGCCAGCAGTTACAGGGAAGTCTACGAGCAGTACTTC.

J is TRBJ2-2 and V is TRBV6-4; 7 bases are shared with TRBD2. J lost 6 bases, V lost 4 bases, and 5 bases had no gene match. Per germline, CDR1 MRHNA and CDR2 SNTAGT. CDR3 length: 14 amino acids. CDR3 coding DNA: TGTGCCAGCAGTGGATCGGGGGGAGCCGGGGAGCTGTTTTTT. As protein: CASSGSGGAGELFF.

This clone was picked up one time. The gene calls are TRBV28 and TRBJ2-5, with a tentative D call TRBD1 (5 bases). CDR1 MDHEN and CDR2 SYDVKM come from the germline V gene. There are 14 residues in the CDR3. Deletions cut 5 bases from V and 2 bases from J, with 12 bases between. The CDR3 protein is CASSDPTEQETQYF. In DNA form, the CDR3 reads TGTGCCAGCAGTGACCCGACAGAGCAAGAGACCCAGTACTTC.